Sequencing of this T cell receptor (beta chain) was carried out in a study of T cells in localized non-small cell lung cancer. The CDR3 is 17 amino acids. The germline V gene has CDR1 LNHDA and CDR2 SQIVND (reference sequence). V was cut by 1 base and J by 6 bases, with 19 bases left in between. The study, taken as a whole, reports: Heterogeneity cannot be ruled out, as sequencing used one tumor region only. When the top 100 tumor clones were examined, a median approximately 59 of them also appeared in the adjacent lung, which was paired and uninvolved. T cell clonality was highest in uninvolved adjacent lung, above tumor.

Comment on this clone: Its antigen is not known.

Some clones are missing from TCRdb's copy, which holds only in-frame ones; the method was immunoSEQ multiplex PCR. The table shows tens of thousands of clones, with around 79% occurring only once. The sample was PBMCs, taken before any cancer treatment. The genes are TRBV19 and TRBJ1-5; tentative D call: TRBD1 (5 bases). The origin of this receptor is a woman aged 40-69 years with stage II squamous cell lung carcinoma. CDR3 bases: TGTGCCAGTAGTATAGGGGTGGGGACGAAGGGAAGTCAGCCCCAGCATTTT. Translating gives CASSIGVGTKGSQPQHF.